This T cell receptor (beta chain) derives from a study of brain T cells in children with intractable seizures (dated by TCRdb to the early 2020s). With regard to the full study: As a first screen for immune gene transcripts, resected brain tissue from about 58 pediatric epilepsy surgery cases was run on a NanoString immunology panel. Among the roughly twelve selected surgery cases, eight also had pre-surgery blood sequenced, leaving four with brain tissue only.

Trimming takes 3 bases off V and 3 bases off J; junction bases not matched to a gene: 14. The CDR3 goes from the cysteine to the phenylalanine over 19 residues. Just CDR3 DNA is preserved here, 57 bases in frame from base 1. From the germline V gene, CDR1 is SGHTA and CDR2 is FQGNSA. Worth noting for this clone: The antigen it recognizes is unknown. It has no much larger one-base neighbor in the sample; base qualities were not kept.

The immunoSEQ assay was applied to genomic DNA to generate the TCR beta chain sequences. Concerning the study's data processing: CDR3 sequences not starting with the conserved framework cysteine at position 104 were manually removed. Clonality was calculated as one minus the normalized Shannon's Diversity Index, with values ranging from 0 (maximal diversity) to 1 (oligoclonal). Chi-squared comparison-of-proportions tests assessed whether the same CDR3 differed in frequency between samples, such as brain versus blood. Public clonotypes were found through immuneACCESS searches, while the VDJdb browser was used to judge similarity to known antiviral clonotypes. In its TCRdb copy, this immuneACCESS table keeps in-frame sequences only and misses some clones. Where compared with another copy, unresolved V genes explain less than half of these, and the others have no known cause. The DNA gave D and trimming, while V, J and clone size come from that table. Within this sample are roughly 64,000 clones, with approximately 95% of them counted one time only. Roughly 0.38% of the sample rests with the top ten.

Study-wide findings and limitations: The patients' HCMV serostatus was not known, and viral specificity was inferred solely from CDR3 sequence similarity. Sequencing depth differed between pre- and post-surgery blood, so clones missing from the pre-surgery sample may reflect undersampling.

The time point label, as the study defines it: resected brain tissue, or blood drawn just prior to surgery. The surgery cases with the highest brain T cell transcript signatures were chosen for TCR beta chain sequencing of brain tissue, and also of blood when blood was available. Patients had been treated with at least one anti-epileptic drug before surgery. The TCR-sequenced patients were children whose drug-resistant epilepsy was caused by tuberous sclerosis complex, focal cortical dysplasia, Rasmussen encephalitis or hemimegalencephaly. The blood samples were collected right before the epilepsy surgery. Bulk genomic DNA was isolated from unsorted brain tissue and whole blood using the Monarch genomic DNA purification kit.

The receptor's source is a boy under three years old with focal cortical dysplasia and intractable seizures. This material consisted of peripheral blood, taken at surgery. This sequence uses TRBV7-2 and TRBJ2-3; the central 11 bases match TRBD2. Here is the DNA: TGTGCCAGCAGCTTCGCGGGATTAGCGGGGGGGCCCCGGACAGATACGCAGTATTTT. This yields the protein CASSFAGLAGGPRTDTQYF.